This TCR beta chain was found in a study of blood T cell repertoires in COVID-19. In the original processing: The assay estimated nucleated cells by amplifying reference gene primers. Assay used: immunoSEQ multiplex PCR; TCRdb lists only in-frame clones, some missing. V, J and clone size are taken as reported in that table, and D and trimming were inferred from the DNA itself. The sample lists some 220,000 clones, 85% occurring once. It was during active infection that Seattle patients were enrolled and then longitudinally followed. Germline lookup yields CDR1 SQVTM and CDR2 ANQGSEA. This CDR3 is built from 14 residues. V was cut by 4 bases and J by 3 bases, with 16 bases left in between.

The sequence was obtained from a woman in her sixties or seventies with COVID-19, enrolled during active disease. This chain connects TRBV29-1 to TRBJ2-7; maybe TRBD2 (6 bases). Sequenced: peripheral blood. The chain's CDR3 is CSVVEGTSSYEQYF. CDR3 nucleotide sequence: TGCAGCGTTGTGGAAGGGACTTCTAGCTACGAGCAGTACTTC.